A selection of T cell receptor beta chains follows, all from one sample in a study of CD8+ T cells in alopecia areata. TCRdb's table, derived via immunoSEQ multiplex PCR, lists solely in-frame clones and lacks some. The sample consists of fewer than 110,000 clones, around 60% of them appearing once. Sequenced material: CD8+ T cells sorted from blood, taken at approximately week 60, from a patient treated with tofacitinib. Receptors were obtained from a human donor with alopecia areata. Both conserved end residues are part of each CDR3. The order of the fields is V gene, J gene, D gene, CDR3 length, clone size, CDR3 DNA, CDR3 protein. A D gene is named only where the DNA matches it firmly. Clone size, where shown, is once, few, many, or a class for clones that have expanded.

V gene: TRBV29-1; J gene: TRBJ2-7; D gene: -; CDR3 length: 17; clone size: -; CDR3 DNA: TGCAGCGTTGTGGGGGACCACCTGGGGGTTTTAAGTGACGAGCAGTACTTC; CDR3 protein: CSVVGDHLGVLSDEQYF
V gene: TRBV19; J gene: TRBJ1-5; D gene: TRBD1; CDR3 length: 12; clone size: -; CDR3 DNA: TGTGCCAGCTGCCAGGGGGCCCAGCCCCAGCATTTT; CDR3 protein: CASCQGAQPQHF
V gene: TRBV29-1; J gene: TRBJ2-1; D gene: TRBD2; CDR3 length: 14; clone size: -; CDR3 DNA: TGCAGCGGCGAGACTAGCGGGGACTACAATGAGCAGTTCTTC; CDR3 protein: CSGETSGDYNEQFF
V gene: TRBV13; J gene: TRBJ1-2; D gene: -; CDR3 length: 12; clone size: -; CDR3 DNA: TGTGCCAGCAGCTTAGGTTTGAAGGGCTACACCTTC; CDR3 protein: CASSLGLKGYTF
V gene: TRBV29-1; J gene: TRBJ2-7; D gene: -; CDR3 length: 13; clone size: -; CDR3 DNA: TGCAGCGTTGGCGACGGAAGCTCCTACGAGCAGTACTTC; CDR3 protein: CSVGDGSSYEQYF
V gene: TRBV5-1; J gene: TRBJ2-6; D gene: -; CDR3 length: 16; clone size: -; CDR3 DNA: TGCGCCAGCAGCTTGGGTGTCAACTCTGGGGCCAACGTCCTGACTTTC; CDR3 protein: CASSLGVNSGANVLTF
V gene: TRBV29-1; J gene: TRBJ1-2; D gene: TRBD1; CDR3 length: 15; clone size: -; CDR3 DNA: TGCAGCGTTGAAGAACCGGGACAGGGAGGCTATGGCTACACCTTC; CDR3 protein: CSVEEPGQGGYGYTF
V gene: TRBV1; J gene: TRBJ2-1; D gene: -; CDR3 length: 21; clone size: -; CDR3 DNA: TGCACCAGCAGCCAAGCTACCCACTGGTCCACCTCGGGCTTGGGGCGCAATGAGCAGTTCTTC; CDR3 protein: CTSSQATHWSTSGLGRNEQFF
V gene: TRBV9; J gene: TRBJ1-5; D gene: -; CDR3 length: 14; clone size: -; CDR3 DNA: TGTGCCAGCAGCGTAGGCCAGGCCAATCAGCCCCAGCATTTT; CDR3 protein: CASSVGQANQPQHF
V gene: TRBV30; J gene: TRBJ1-5; D gene: -; CDR3 length: 13; clone size: -; CDR3 DNA: TGTGCCTGGAGTGTAAAGTGGGACAAGCCCCAGCATTTT; CDR3 protein: CAWSVKWDKPQHF
V gene: TRBV29-1; J gene: TRBJ2-2; D gene: TRBD2; CDR3 length: 16; clone size: -; CDR3 DNA: TGCAGCGTTGAAGGCGGACTAGGCGGACCCACCGGGGAGCTGTTTTTT; CDR3 protein: CSVEGGLGGPTGELFF
V gene: TRBV5-4; J gene: TRBJ2-1; D gene: -; CDR3 length: 15; clone size: few; CDR3 DNA: TGTGCCAGCAGCTTGAGTAGGGGACTCTACAATGAGCAGTTCTTC; CDR3 protein: CASSLSRGLYNEQFF
V gene: TRBV19; J gene: TRBJ2-3; D gene: -; CDR3 length: 14; clone size: -; CDR3 DNA: TGTGCCAGTAGTATTCCTGGGGGCATGGATACGCAGTATTTT; CDR3 protein: CASSIPGGMDTQYF
V gene: TRBV13; J gene: TRBJ2-6; D gene: -; CDR3 length: 18; clone size: few; CDR3 DNA: TGTGCCAGCAGCTTATCTCGGTCACAGGGTCCTGGGGCCAACGTCCTGACTTTC; CDR3 protein: CASSLSRSQGPGANVLTF
V gene: TRBV15; J gene: TRBJ2-7; D gene: TRBD1; CDR3 length: 14; clone size: -; CDR3 DNA: TGTGCCACCAGCAGAGGAACAGGGGGCTACGAGCAGTACTTC; CDR3 protein: CATSRGTGGYEQYF
V gene: TRBV30; J gene: TRBJ1-3; D gene: -; CDR3 length: 16; clone size: -; CDR3 DNA: TGTGCCTGGAGTCCCCCGGGCCTACTCCAGGGAAACACCATATATTTT; CDR3 protein: CAWSPPGLLQGNTIYF
V gene: TRBV30; J gene: TRBJ2-6; D gene: -; CDR3 length: 14; clone size: -; CDR3 DNA: TGTGCCTGGGGTACAGGGACTGGGGCCAACGTCCTGACTTTC; CDR3 protein: CAWGTGTGANVLTF
V gene: TRBV30; J gene: TRBJ1-2; D gene: -; CDR3 length: 12; clone size: -; CDR3 DNA: TGTGCCGGGGGACGGATGGGCTATGGCTACACCTTC; CDR3 protein: CAGGRMGYGYTF
V gene: TRBV29-1; J gene: TRBJ1-2; D gene: -; CDR3 length: 16; clone size: -; CDR3 DNA: TGCAGCGTTGAGGGCAGGGGACAAGATATTCACTATGGCTACACCTTC; CDR3 protein: CSVEGRGQDIHYGYTF
V gene: TRBV27; J gene: TRBJ1-6; D gene: -; CDR3 length: 13; clone size: -; CDR3 DNA: TGTGCCAGCAGCGTTCAGTATAATTCACCCCTCCACTTT; CDR3 protein: CASSVQYNSPLHF
V gene: TRBV7-9; J gene: TRBJ2-4; D gene: -; CDR3 length: 13; clone size: few; CDR3 DNA: TGTGCCAGCAGTCCAGGGCCCTCAAACATTCAGTACTTC; CDR3 protein: CASSPGPSNIQYF
V gene: TRBV5-6; J gene: TRBJ1-1; D gene: -; CDR3 length: 12; clone size: once; CDR3 DNA: TGTGCCAGCAGCTTGGGGACAGTGGGAGCTTTCTTT; CDR3 protein: CASSLGTVGAFF
V gene: TRBV6-1; J gene: TRBJ1-4; D gene: TRBD1; CDR3 length: 15; clone size: few; CDR3 DNA: TGTGCCAGCAGTGATACAGGGGCAGCTAATGAAAAACTGTTTTTT; CDR3 protein: CASSDTGAANEKLFF
V gene: TRBV29-1; J gene: TRBJ2-7; D gene: -; CDR3 length: 11; clone size: -; CDR3 DNA: TGCAGCGTGGTCACTCTTGGGGAGCAGTACTTC; CDR3 protein: CSVVTLGEQYF
V gene: TRBV27; J gene: TRBJ2-3; D gene: TRBD1; CDR3 length: 14; clone size: -; CDR3 DNA: TGTGCCAGCAGTGTAAGACAGGGGGGGGATACGCAGTATTTT; CDR3 protein: CASSVRQGGDTQYF
V gene: TRBV29-1; J gene: TRBJ1-2; D gene: -; CDR3 length: 14; clone size: -; CDR3 DNA: TGCAGCGTTGAAGTTCAAAGTGGGGGCTATGGCTACACCTTC; CDR3 protein: CSVEVQSGGYGYTF
V gene: TRBV19; J gene: TRBJ1-5; D gene: TRBD1; CDR3 length: 14; clone size: few; CDR3 DNA: TGTGCCAGTAAAGACAGGGATTGGAATCAGCCCCAGCATTTT; CDR3 protein: CASKDRDWNQPQHF
V gene: TRBV2; J gene: TRBJ1-1; D gene: -; CDR3 length: 10; clone size: few; CDR3 DNA: TGTGCCAGCAGTGAAGGAAAAGCTTTCTTT; CDR3 protein: CASSEGKAFF
V gene: TRBV5-1; J gene: TRBJ2-1; D gene: -; CDR3 length: 14; clone size: -; CDR3 DNA: TGCGCCAGCAGCTTGGCTGGTCCCTACAATGAGCAGTTCTTC; CDR3 protein: CASSLAGPYNEQFF
V gene: TRBV4-2; J gene: TRBJ2-2; D gene: -; CDR3 length: 14; clone size: few; CDR3 DNA: TGTGCCAGCAGCCAAGAACGGGGAGACGGGGAGCTGTTTTTT; CDR3 protein: CASSQERGDGELFF
V gene: TRBV6-5; J gene: TRBJ1-2; D gene: TRBD1; CDR3 length: 14; clone size: -; CDR3 DNA: TGTGCCAGCAGGCCGGGACAGGGGTTTGATGGCTACACCTTC; CDR3 protein: CASRPGQGFDGYTF
V gene: TRBV11-2; J gene: TRBJ1-2; D gene: -; CDR3 length: 14; clone size: few; CDR3 DNA: TGTGCCAGCAGCTTAGTAGGGACAACATATGGCTACACCTTC; CDR3 protein: CASSLVGTTYGYTF